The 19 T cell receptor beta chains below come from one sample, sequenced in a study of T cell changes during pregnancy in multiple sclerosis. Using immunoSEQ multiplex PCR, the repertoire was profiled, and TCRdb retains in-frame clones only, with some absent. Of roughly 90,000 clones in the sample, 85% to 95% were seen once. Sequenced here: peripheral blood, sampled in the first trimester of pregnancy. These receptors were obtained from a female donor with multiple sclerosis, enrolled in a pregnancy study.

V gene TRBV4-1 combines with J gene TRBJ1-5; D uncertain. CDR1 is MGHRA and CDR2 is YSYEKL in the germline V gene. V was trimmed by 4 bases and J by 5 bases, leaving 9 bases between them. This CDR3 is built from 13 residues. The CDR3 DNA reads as TGCGCCAGCAGCCTAGCGGCTGATCAGCCCCAGCATTTT. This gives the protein CASSLAADQPQHF.

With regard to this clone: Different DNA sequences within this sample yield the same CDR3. The CDR3 nucleotides read TGTGCCAGCAGTGACGGGGGTGGGGGTTATGAAAAACTGTTTTTT. Amino acids: CASSDGGGGYEKLFF. The chain employs TRBV25-1 and TRBJ1-4, with D possibly being TRBD1 (5 bases). The CDR3 sequence is 15 residues long. V was clipped by 3 bases and J by 6 bases, with 14 bases between them. Germline V gene sequence: CDR1 MGHDK, CDR2 SYGVNS.

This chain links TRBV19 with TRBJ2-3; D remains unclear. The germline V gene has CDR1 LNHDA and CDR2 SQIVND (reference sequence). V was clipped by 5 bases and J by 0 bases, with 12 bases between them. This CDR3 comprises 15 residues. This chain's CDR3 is CASSLLNPSTDTQYF. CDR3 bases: TGTGCCAGTAGTCTGCTAAACCCGAGCACAGATACGCAGTATTTT.

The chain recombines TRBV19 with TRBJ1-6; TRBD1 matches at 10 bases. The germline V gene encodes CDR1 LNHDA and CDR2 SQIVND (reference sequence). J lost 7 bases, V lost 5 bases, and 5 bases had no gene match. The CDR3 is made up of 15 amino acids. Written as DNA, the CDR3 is TGTGCCAGTAGTGTGGGACAGGGGATAAATTCACCCCTCCACTTT. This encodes CASSVGQGINSPLHF. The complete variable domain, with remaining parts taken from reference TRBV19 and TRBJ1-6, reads DGGITQSPKYLFRKEGQNVTLSCEQNLNHDAMYWYRQDPGQGLRLIYYSQIVNDFQKGDIAEGYSVSREKKESFPLTVTSAQKNPTAFYLCASSVGQGINSPLHFGNGTRLTVT.

The CDR3 is CASSDRGSYEKLFF. CDR3 DNA sequence: TGTGCCAGCAGTGACAGGGGTTCTTATGAAAAACTGTTTTTT. The rearrangement links TRBV6-1 to TRBJ1-4; maybe TRBD1 (6 bases). The CDR3 runs 14 residues. Per the germline V gene, CDR1 is MNHNS and CDR2 is SASEGT. Trimming cost V 3 bases and J 6 bases, with 11 bases left between them.

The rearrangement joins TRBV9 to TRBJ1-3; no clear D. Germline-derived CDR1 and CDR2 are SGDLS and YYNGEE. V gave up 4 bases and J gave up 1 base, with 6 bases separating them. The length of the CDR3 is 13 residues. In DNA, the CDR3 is TGTGCCAGCAGCCCCAGTTCTGGAAACACCATATATTTT. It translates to CASSPSSGNTIYF. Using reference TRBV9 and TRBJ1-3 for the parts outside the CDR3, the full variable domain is DSGVTQTPKHLITATGQRVTLRCSPRSGDLSVYWYQQSLDQGLQFLIQYYNGEERAKGNILERFSAQQFPDLHSELNLSSLELGDSALYFCASSPSSGNTIYFGEGSWLTVV.

CDR3 nucleotides: TGTGCCAGCAGCCCACACAGGGACTCCTACGAGCAGTACTTC. Translated: CASSPHRDSYEQYF. The chain is built from TRBV7-3 and TRBJ2-7, with D tentatively TRBD1 (6 bases). V was shortened by 5 bases and J by 0 bases, with 11 bases between the two germline ends. The CDR3 extends over 14 amino acids. Germline V gene lookup returns CDR1 SGHTA and CDR2 FQGTGA.

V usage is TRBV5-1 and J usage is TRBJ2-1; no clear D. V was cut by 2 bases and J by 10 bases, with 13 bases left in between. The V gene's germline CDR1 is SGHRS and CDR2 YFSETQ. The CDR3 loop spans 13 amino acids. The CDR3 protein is CASSLTGAEEQFF. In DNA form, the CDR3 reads TGCGCCAGCAGCTTAACCGGAGCTGAGGAGCAGTTCTTC.

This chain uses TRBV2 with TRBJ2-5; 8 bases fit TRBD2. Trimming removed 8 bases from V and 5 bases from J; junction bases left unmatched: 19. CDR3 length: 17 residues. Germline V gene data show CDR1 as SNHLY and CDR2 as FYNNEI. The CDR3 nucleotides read TGTGCCAGCTCCCAATGGGGTGGACTAGCTGGGGGGGAGACCCAGTACTTC. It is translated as CASSQWGGLAGGETQYF.

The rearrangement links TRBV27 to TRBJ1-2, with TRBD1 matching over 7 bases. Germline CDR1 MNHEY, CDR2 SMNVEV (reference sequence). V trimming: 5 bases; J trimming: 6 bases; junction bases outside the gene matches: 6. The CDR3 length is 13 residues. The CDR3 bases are TGTGCCAGCAGTCCGGGACAGCTTCATGGCTACACCTTC. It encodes CASSPGQLHGYTF.

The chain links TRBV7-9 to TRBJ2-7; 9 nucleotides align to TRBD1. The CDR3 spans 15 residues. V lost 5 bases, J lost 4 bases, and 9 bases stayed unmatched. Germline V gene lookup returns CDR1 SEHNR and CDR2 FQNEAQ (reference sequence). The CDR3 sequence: CASSPGQGIQYEQYF. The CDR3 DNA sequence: TGTGCCAGCAGCCCCGGACAGGGGATTCAGTACGAGCAGTACTTC.

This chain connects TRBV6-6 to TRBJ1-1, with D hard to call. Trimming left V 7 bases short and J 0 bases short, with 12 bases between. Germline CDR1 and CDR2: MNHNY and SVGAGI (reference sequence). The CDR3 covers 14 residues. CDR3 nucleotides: TGTGCCAGCAACCGGGTCCACATGAACACTGAAGCTTTCTTT. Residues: CASNRVHMNTEAFF.

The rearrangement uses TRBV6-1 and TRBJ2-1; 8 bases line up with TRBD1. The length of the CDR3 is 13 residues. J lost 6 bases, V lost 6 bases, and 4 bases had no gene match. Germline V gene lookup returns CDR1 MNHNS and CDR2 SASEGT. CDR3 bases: TGTGCCAGCAGACGAACAGGGGGCAATGAGCAGTTCTTC. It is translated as CASRRTGGNEQFF.

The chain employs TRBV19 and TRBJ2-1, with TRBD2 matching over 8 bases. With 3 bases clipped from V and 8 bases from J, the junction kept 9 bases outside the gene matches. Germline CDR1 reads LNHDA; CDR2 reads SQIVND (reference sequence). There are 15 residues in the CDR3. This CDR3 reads CASSMTRLASDEQFF. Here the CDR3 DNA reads TGTGCCAGTAGTATGACGCGACTAGCGTCCGATGAGCAGTTCTTC. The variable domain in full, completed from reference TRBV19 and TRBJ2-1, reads DGGITQSPKYLFRKEGQNVTLSCEQNLNHDAMYWYRQDPGQGLRLIYYSQIVNDFQKGDIAEGYSVSREKKESFPLTVTSAQKNPTAFYLCASSMTRLASDEQFFGPGTRLTVL.

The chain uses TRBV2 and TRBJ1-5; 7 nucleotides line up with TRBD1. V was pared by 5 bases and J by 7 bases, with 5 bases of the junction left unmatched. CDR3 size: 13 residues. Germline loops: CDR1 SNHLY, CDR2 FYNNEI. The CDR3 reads CASSSTGNQPQHF. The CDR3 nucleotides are TGTGCCAGCAGTTCGACAGGGAACCAGCCCCAGCATTTT.

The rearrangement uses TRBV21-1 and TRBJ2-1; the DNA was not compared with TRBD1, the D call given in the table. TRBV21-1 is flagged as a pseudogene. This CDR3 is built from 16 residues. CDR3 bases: TGTGCCAGCAGCAAAGCTCCAGGGGCTGGGGGAAATGAGCAGTTCTTC. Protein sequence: CASSKAPGAGGNEQFF.

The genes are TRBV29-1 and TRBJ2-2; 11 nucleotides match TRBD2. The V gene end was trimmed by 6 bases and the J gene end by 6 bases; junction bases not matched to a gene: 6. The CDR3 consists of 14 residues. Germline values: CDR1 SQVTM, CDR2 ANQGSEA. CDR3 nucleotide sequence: TGCAGCGTCGTAGCGGGGGGGCACTCCGGGGAGCTGTTTTTT. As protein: CSVVAGGHSGELFF.

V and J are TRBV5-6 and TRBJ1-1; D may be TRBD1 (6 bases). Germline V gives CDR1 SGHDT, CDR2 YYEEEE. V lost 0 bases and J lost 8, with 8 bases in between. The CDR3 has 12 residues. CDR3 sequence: CASSLGTDEAFF. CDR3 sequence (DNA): TGTGCCAGCAGCTTGGGGACAGACGAAGCTTTCTTT.

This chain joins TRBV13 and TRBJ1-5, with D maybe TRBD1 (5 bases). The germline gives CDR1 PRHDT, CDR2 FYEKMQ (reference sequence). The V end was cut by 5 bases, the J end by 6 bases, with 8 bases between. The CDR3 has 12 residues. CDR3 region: CASSPQGQPQHF. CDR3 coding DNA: TGTGCCAGCAGCCCCCAGGGTCAGCCCCAGCATTTT.